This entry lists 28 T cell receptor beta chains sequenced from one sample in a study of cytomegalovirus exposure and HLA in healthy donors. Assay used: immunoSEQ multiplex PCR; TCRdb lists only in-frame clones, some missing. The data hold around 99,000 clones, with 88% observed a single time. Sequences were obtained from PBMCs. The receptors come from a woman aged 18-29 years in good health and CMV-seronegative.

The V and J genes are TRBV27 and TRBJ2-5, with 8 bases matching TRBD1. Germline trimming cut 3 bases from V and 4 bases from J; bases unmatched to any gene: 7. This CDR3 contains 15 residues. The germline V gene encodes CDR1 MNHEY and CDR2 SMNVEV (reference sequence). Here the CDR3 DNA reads TGTGCCAGCAGTTTGGTGGACAGGGTAGGAGAGACCCAGTACTTC. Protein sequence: CASSLVDRVGETQYF.

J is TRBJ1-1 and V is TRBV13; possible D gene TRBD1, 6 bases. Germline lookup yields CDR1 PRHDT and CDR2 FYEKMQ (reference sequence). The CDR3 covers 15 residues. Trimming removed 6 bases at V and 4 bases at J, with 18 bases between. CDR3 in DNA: TGTGCCAGCAGTCGAAGCGGGGGGGGCGGCACTGAAGCTTTCTTT. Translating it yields CASSRSGGGGTEAFF.

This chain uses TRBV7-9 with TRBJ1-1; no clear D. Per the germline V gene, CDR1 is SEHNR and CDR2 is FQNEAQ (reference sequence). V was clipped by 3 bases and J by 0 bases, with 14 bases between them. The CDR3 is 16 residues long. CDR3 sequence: CASSFGVAGLNTEAFF. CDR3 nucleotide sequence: TGTGCCAGCAGCTTTGGGGTCGCGGGGTTGAACACTGAAGCTTTCTTT. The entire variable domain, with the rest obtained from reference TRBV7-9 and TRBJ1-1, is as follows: DTGVSQNPRHKITKRGQNVTFRCDPISEHNRLYWYRQTLGQGPEFLTYFQNEAQLEKSRLLSDRFSAERPKGSFSTLEIQRTEQGDSAMYLCASSFGVAGLNTEAFFGQGTRLTVV.

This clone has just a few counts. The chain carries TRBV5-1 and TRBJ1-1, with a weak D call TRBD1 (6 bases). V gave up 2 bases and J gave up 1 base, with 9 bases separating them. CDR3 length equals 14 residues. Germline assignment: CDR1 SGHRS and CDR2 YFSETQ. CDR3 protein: CASSFLTGNTEAFF. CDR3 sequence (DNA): TGCGCCAGCAGCTTCTTGACAGGGAACACTGAAGCTTTCTTT.

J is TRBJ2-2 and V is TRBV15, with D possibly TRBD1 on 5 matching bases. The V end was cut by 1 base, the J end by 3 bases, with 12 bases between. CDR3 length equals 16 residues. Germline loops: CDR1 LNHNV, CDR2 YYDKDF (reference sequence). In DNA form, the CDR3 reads TGTGCCACCAGCAGAGGATCAGGCAGGGACACCGGGGAGCTGTTTTTT. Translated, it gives CATSRGSGRDTGELFF.

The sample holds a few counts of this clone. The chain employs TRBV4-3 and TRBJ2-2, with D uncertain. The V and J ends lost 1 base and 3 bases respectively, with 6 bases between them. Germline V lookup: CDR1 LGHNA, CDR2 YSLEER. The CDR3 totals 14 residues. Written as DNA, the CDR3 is TGCGCCAGCAGCCAAGGACTGCACACCGGGGAGCTGTTTTTT. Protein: CASSQGLHTGELFF.

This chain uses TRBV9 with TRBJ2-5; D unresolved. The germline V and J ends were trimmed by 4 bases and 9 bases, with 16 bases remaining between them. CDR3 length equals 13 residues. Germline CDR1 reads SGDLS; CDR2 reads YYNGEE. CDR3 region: CASSTNPPAAQYF. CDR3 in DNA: TGTGCCAGCAGCACGAACCCCCCCGCGGCCCAGTACTTC.

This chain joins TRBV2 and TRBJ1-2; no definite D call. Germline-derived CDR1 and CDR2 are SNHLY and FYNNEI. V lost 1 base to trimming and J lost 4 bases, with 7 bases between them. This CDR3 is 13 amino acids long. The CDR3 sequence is CASSEGRLYGYTF. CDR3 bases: TGTGCCAGCAGTGAAGGCAGGCTCTATGGCTACACCTTC. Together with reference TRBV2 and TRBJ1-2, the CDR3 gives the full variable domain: EPEVTQTPSHQVTQMGQEVILRCVPISNHLYFYWYRQILGQKVEFLVSFYNNEISEKSEIFDDQFSVERPDGSNFTLKIRSTKLEDSAMYFCASSEGRLYGYTFGSGTRLTVV.

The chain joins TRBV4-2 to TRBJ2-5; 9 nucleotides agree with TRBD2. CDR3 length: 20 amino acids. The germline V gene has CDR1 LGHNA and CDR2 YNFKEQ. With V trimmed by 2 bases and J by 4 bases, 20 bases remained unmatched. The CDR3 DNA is TGTGCCAGCAGCCAACTCCTTGCGGGGGGGCCGGCGGCAGGGGTAGAGACCCAGTACTTC. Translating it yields CASSQLLAGGPAAGVETQYF.

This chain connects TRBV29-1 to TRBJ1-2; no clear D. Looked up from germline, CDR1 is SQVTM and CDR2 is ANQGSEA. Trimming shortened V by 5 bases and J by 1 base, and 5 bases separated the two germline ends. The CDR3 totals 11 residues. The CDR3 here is CSVFSNYGYTF. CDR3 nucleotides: TGCAGCGTTTTTAGTAACTATGGCTACACCTTC.

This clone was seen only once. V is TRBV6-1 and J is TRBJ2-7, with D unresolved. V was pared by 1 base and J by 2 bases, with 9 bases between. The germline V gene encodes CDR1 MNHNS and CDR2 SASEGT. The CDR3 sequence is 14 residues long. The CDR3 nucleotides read TGTGCCAGCAGTGAAGGTCAGGATACCTACGAGCAGTACTTC. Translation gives CASSEGQDTYEQYF.

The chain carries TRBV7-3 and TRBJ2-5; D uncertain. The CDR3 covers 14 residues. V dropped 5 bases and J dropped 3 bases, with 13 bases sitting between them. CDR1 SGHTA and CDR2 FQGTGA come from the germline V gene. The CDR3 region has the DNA TGTGCCAGCAGCCCCATCGGCACAGAAGAGACCCAGTACTTC. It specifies CASSPIGTEETQYF.

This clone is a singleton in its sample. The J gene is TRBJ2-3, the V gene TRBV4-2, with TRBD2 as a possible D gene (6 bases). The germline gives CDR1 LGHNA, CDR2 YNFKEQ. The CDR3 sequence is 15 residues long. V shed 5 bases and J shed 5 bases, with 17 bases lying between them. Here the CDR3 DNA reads TGTGCCAGCAGCGCTCTAGCGCGCTCGGGAGATACGCAGTATTTT. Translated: CASSALARSGDTQYF.

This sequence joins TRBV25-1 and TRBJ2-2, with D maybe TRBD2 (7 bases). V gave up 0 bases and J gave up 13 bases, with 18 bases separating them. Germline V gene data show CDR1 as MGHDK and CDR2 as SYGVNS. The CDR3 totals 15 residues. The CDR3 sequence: CASSEYGGGLEGLFF. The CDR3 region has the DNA TGTGCCAGCAGTGAATATGGGGGGGGGCTCGAAGGGCTGTTTTTT.

Here the CDR3 reads CASSLANGDQPQHF. DNA for the CDR3: TGTGCCAGCAGCTTAGCGAACGGGGATCAGCCCCAGCATTTT. This chain joins TRBV7-8 and TRBJ1-5; D gene uncertain. The CDR3 has 14 amino acids. Trimming took off 0 bases at V and 5 bases at J, with 8 bases between the two ends. Germline assignment: CDR1 SGHVS and CDR2 FQNEAQ.

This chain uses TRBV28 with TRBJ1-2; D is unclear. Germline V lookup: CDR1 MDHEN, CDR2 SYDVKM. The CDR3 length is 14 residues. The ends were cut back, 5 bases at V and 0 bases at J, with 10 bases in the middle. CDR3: CASSGFPSNYGYTF. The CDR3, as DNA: TGTGCCAGCAGTGGCTTCCCCTCTAACTATGGCTACACCTTC.

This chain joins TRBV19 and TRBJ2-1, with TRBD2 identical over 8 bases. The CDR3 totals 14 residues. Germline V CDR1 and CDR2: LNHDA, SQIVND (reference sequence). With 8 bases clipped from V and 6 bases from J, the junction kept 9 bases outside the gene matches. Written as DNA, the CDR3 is TGTGCCAGTGACATGGGGCTAGCGGGCAATGAGCAGTTCTTC. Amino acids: CASDMGLAGNEQFF.

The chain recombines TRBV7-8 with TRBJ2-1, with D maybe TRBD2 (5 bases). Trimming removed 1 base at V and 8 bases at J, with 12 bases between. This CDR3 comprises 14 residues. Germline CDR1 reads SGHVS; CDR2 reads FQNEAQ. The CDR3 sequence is CASSLVRVIDEQFF. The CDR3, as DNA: TGTGCCAGCAGCTTAGTGCGGGTCATCGATGAGCAGTTCTTC.

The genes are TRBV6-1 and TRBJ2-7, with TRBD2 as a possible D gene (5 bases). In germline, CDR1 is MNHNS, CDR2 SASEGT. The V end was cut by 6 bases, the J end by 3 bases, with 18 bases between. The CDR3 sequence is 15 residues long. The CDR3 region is CASSLIRDPSYEQYF. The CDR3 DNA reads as TGTGCCAGCAGCCTAATCCGGGATCCAAGCTACGAGCAGTACTTC.

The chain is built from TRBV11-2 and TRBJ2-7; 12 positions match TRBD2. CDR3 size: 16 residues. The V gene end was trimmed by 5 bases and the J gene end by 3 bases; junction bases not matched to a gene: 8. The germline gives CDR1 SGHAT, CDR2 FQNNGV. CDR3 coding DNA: TGTGCCAGCAGCCAGCCGGGACTAGCGGGCGTCTACGAGCAGTACTTC. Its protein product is CASSQPGLAGVYEQYF. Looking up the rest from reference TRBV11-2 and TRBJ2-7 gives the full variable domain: EAGVAQSPRYKIIEKRQSVAFWCNPISGHATLYWYQQILGQGPKLLIQFQNNGVVDDSQLPKDRFSAERLKGVDSTLKIQPAKLEDSAVYLCASSQPGLAGVYEQYFGPGTRLTVT.

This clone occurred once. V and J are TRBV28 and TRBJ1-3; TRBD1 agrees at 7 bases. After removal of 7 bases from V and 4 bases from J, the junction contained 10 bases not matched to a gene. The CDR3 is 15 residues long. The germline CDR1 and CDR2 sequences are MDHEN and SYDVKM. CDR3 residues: CASTLQGTGGNTIYF. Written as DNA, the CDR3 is TGTGCCAGCACCTTACAGGGGACGGGCGGAAACACCATATATTTT.

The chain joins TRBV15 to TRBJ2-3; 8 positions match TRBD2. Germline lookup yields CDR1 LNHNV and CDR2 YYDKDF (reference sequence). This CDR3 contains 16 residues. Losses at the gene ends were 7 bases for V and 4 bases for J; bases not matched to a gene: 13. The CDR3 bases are TGTGCCACCAACACGTATAAAAGCGGGAGATCAGATACGCAGTATTTT. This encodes CATNTYKSGRSDTQYF.

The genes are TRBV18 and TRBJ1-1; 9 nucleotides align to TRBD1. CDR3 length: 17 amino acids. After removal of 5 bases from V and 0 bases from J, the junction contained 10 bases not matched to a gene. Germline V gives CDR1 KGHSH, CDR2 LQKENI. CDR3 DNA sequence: TGTGCCAGCTCATCCGACAGGGGGGTCTACATGAACACTGAAGCTTTCTTT. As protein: CASSSDRGVYMNTEAFF.

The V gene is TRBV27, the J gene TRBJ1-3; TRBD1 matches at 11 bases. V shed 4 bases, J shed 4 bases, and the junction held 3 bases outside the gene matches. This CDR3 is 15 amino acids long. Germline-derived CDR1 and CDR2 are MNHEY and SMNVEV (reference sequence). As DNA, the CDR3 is TGTGCCAGCAGTTCAGGGACAGGGGGAGGAAACACCATATATTTT. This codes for CASSSGTGGGNTIYF.

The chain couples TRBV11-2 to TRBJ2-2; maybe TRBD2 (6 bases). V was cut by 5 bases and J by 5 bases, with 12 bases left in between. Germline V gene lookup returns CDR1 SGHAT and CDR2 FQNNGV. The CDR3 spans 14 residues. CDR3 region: CASSPGAGTGELFF. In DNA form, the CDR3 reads TGTGCCAGCAGCCCTGGGGCGGGAACCGGGGAGCTGTTTTTT.

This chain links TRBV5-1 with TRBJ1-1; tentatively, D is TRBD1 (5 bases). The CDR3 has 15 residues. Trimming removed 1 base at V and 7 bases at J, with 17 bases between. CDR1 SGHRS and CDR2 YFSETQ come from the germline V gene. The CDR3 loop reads CASSLSRRGIVEAFF. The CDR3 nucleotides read TGCGCCAGCAGCTTGTCGCGTCGGGGGATTGTTGAAGCTTTCTTT.

The CDR3 DNA follows: TGTGCCAGCAGCGCGAGAACTAGCACAGATACGCAGTATTTT. It specifies CASSARTSTDTQYF. V and J are TRBV13 and TRBJ2-3, with D unclear. Trimming cost V 5 bases and J 0 bases, with 9 bases left between them. This CDR3 spans 14 amino acids. The V gene's germline CDR1 is PRHDT and CDR2 FYEKMQ (reference sequence).

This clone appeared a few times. The DNA of the CDR3 is TGTGCCAGCAGTGAAGAAGGGGCACGCCAAGGCATTCAGTACTTC. The encoded protein is CASSEEGARQGIQYF. This chain links TRBV6-1 with TRBJ2-4; D might be TRBD1 (5 bases). Per the germline V gene, CDR1 is MNHNS and CDR2 is SASEGT. The CDR3 runs 15 residues. V was cut by 1 base and J by 9 bases, with 16 bases left in between.